This paragraph reports one TCR beta chain. What it binds is unknown. The sample's treatment: approximately 11-day PBMC culture with coronavirus spike peptide pools or control peptides (ViraFEST assay). Germline V gives CDR1 MNHEY, CDR2 SVGAGI. The CDR3 is made up of 16 amino acids. Trimming stripped 0 bases from V and 0 bases from J, with 11 bases between. This sample was taken from a study of vaccination and CD4 T cells after COVID-19. Once obtained from cultured CD4+ T cells, the DNA was sequenced using the Oncomine TCR Beta short-read assay. TCRdb itself ran the PCR reads through MiXCR, one entry per CDR3 protein. This sample has nearly 20,000 distinct CDR3 sequences, with more than 45% found just once.

The chain is built from TRBV6-5 and TRBJ1-2, with D perhaps matching TRBD1 (5 bases). The source is a human donor who had recovered from COVID-19. The sequencing here drew on CD4+ T cells from blood, cultured in vitro, taken after SARS-CoV-2 vaccination. In nucleotides, the CDR3 is TGTGCCAGCAGTTACTCGATTCGGGGGGCTAACTATGGCTACACCTTC. Translated: CASSYSIRGANYGYTF.